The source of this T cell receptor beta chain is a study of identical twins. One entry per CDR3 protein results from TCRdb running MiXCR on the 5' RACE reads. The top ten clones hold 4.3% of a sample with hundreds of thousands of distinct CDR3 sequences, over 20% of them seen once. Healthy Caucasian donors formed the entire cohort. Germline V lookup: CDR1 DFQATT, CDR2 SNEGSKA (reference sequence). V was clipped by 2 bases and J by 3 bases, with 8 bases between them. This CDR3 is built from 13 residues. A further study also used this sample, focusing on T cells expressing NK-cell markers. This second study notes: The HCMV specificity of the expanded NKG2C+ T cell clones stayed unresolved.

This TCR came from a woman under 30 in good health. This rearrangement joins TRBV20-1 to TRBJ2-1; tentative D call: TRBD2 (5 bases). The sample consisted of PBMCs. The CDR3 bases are TGCAGTGCTAGATTCAGCGGCTACAATGAGCAGTTCTTC. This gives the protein CSARFSGYNEQFF.